Listed here are 9 T cell receptor beta chains from one sample, sequenced in a study of OX40 agonist ivuxolimab in advanced cancers. Measured with immunoSEQ multiplex PCR; TCRdb has only the in-frame clones, and not every one. The profile covers about 48,000 clones, with roughly 89% appearing a single time and 30% to 35% taken by the ten largest. Here the sequenced sample was CD4+ or CD8+ T cells sorted from blood, taken in a trial of the OX40 agonist ivuxolimab. These receptors were taken from an adult with an advanced solid tumor such as melanoma, head and neck, liver or kidney cancer.

Only one count was recorded for this clone. The genes are TRBV4-1 and TRBJ2-7; 7 nucleotides align to TRBD1. The length of the CDR3 is 14 residues. Germline values: CDR1 MGHRA, CDR2 YSYEKL. The ends lost 1 base at V and 3 bases at J; junction bases unmatched: 3. The CDR3 sequence is CASSQGRDSYEQYF. In DNA, the CDR3 is TGCGCCAGCAGCCAAGGTCGGGACAGCTACGAGCAGTACTTC.

The chain uses TRBV7-9 and TRBJ2-2; weak D call: TRBD2 (6 bases). With 6 bases removed from V and 0 bases from J, the gap between germline ends came to 11 bases. The CDR3 has 15 residues. The germline V gene has CDR1 SEHNR and CDR2 FQNEAQ (reference sequence). For the CDR3, the DNA is TGTGCCAGCAGGGGGGGAACGACGAACACCGGGGAGCTGTTTTTT. Residues: CASRGGTTNTGELFF.

The V and J genes are TRBV4-2 and TRBJ1-3; TRBD1 might be the D (5 bases). V shed 0 bases and J shed 0 bases, with 9 bases lying between them. Germline CDR1 reads LGHNA; CDR2 reads YNFKEQ. The CDR3 length is 16 residues. CDR3 DNA sequence: TGTGCCAGCAGCCAAGAGGGGGGATACTCTGGAAACACCATATATTTT. Protein product: CASSQEGGYSGNTIYF.

The genes are TRBV4-1 and TRBJ1-5; D unclear. The germline CDR1 and CDR2 sequences are MGHRA and YSYEKL. This CDR3 has 16 amino acids. V was pared by 4 bases and J by 0 bases, with 13 bases between. CDR3 amino acids: CASSLDGAHSNQPQHF. CDR3 in DNA: TGCGCCAGCAGCCTTGACGGCGCCCATAGCAATCAGCCCCAGCATTTT.

The V and J genes are TRBV9 and TRBJ1-1; D call uncertain. Deletions cut 4 bases from V and 5 bases from J, with 12 bases between. Per the germline V gene, CDR1 is SGDLS and CDR2 is YYNGEE. The CDR3 runs 13 residues. This CDR3 reads CASSPSSTTEAFF. In DNA, the CDR3 is TGTGCCAGCAGCCCCAGCTCTACTACTGAAGCTTTCTTT.

CDR3 in DNA: TGTGCCAGCAGCGCGGGGCCAGGGGTGGACTACGAGCAGTACTTC. Encoded protein: CASSAGPGVDYEQYF. The gene calls are TRBV27 and TRBJ2-7; perhaps D is TRBD1 or TRBD2 (6 bases each). V shed 6 bases and J shed 3 bases, with 18 bases lying between them. CDR1 MNHEY and CDR2 SMNVEV come from the germline V gene (reference sequence). This CDR3 contains 15 residues.

This chain joins TRBV28 and TRBJ2-2; 8 bases line up with TRBD2. Trimming took 2 bases from V and 4 from J; bases not matched to a gene: 3. CDR1 and CDR2 from the germline V gene are MDHEN and SYDVKM. This CDR3 is built from 15 residues. Here the CDR3 reads CASSLAGGLTGELFF. DNA of the CDR3: TGTGCCAGCAGTTTAGCGGGAGGCCTCACCGGGGAGCTGTTTTTT.

Of note for this clone: Germline is not matched at one junction end, which may reflect a read error. This sample includes further DNA sequences coding for the same CDR3. The CDR3 loop reads CASSPGNTEAFF. The DNA for the CDR3 is TGCGCCAGCAGCCCAGGGAACACTGAAGCTTTCTTT. The gene calls are TRBV9 and TRBJ1-1; D remains ambiguous. Germline loops: CDR1 SGDLS, CDR2 YYNGEE. The CDR3 runs 12 residues. Filled out from reference TRBV9 and TRBJ1-1, the complete variable domain reads DSGVTQTPKHLITATGQRVTLRCSPRSGDLSVYWYQQSLDQGLQFLIQYYNGEERAKGNILERFSAQQFPDLHSELNLSSLELGDSALYFCASSPGNTEAFFGQGTRLTVV.

The chain uses TRBV6-5 and TRBJ2-7, with a tentative D call TRBD1 (6 bases). The V gene's germline CDR1 is MNHEY and CDR2 SVGAGI. V lost 6 bases and J 6 bases, leaving 15 bases between the germline ends. This CDR3 has 13 residues. This CDR3 is CASSPGHILEQYF. The CDR3 DNA follows: TGTGCCAGCAGCCCGGGACATATTCTCGAGCAGTACTTC.